The T cell receptor (beta chain) under discussion was sequenced for a study of CD8 T cells in ankylosing spondylitis (dated by TCRdb to the late 2010s). About the full investigation: To find TCR variants linked to disease, the study profiled T cell receptor beta repertoires in ankylosing spondylitis patients and healthy donors. The full study cohort comprised some 27 ankylosing spondylitis patients and roughly 110 healthy donors. Peripheral blood was sampled, and synovial fluid was also collected from ankylosing spondylitis patients. Paper-wide results and their limitations: Some motif variants had previously been reported in the synovial fluid and blood of reactive arthritis patients, which suggests shared mechanisms of disease initiation. In peripheral blood, the disease-linked clones were found at relatively low frequencies and had a CD8+ phenotype. Blood from ankylosing spondylitis patients appeared to be characterized by a TCR beta motif made up of about 8 highly homologous amino acid variants. The disease-linked clones were reported as significantly enriched in matched synovial fluid samples from ankylosing spondylitis patients.

Sequencing was performed on an Illumina HiSeq 2500. Quantitative 5'-RACE with molecular barcodes was used to prepare TCR beta libraries. The original pipeline was this. A new computational method, built on a probabilistic model of VDJ rearrangement, was used to identify disease-linked TCR variants. TCRdb reprocessed the public reads (quality trimming at Q25 with fastp, clone calling with MiXCR) and kept in-frame beta chains. Each CDR3 protein appears once, grouped with its most common genes and DNA. None of the V and J calls come from the authors' own analysis; TCRdb made them. The sample records 250,000 to 350,000 distinct CDR3 sequences, less than 10% of which are singletons. Roughly 15% of the sample belongs to the ten largest clones. This clonotype has more than one count but fewer than ten. The antigen it binds to is not known. No base quality information exists; no much larger clone differs at one position.

The CDR3 sequence holds 15 residues, the cysteine and phenylalanine included. Kept here is only the CDR3 DNA, which spans 45 bases and is read in frame from base 1. V lost 1 base and J lost 2 bases; the stretch between them is 12 bases long. CDR1 and CDR2 are read off the germline V gene as KGHSH and LQKENI. This clonotype originated in a male donor with ankylosing spondylitis. The chain is assembled from TRBV18 and TRBJ2-7; matching of 6 bases hints at TRBD2 as the D gene. Material: blood, either unsorted or a sorted T cell fraction (not recorded which). The bases are TGTGCCAGCTCACCACGAAGCGGGCCAACCTACGAGCAGTACTTC. Its translation is CASSPRSGPTYEQYF.